This T cell receptor beta chain stems from a study of blood T cell repertoires in COVID-19. Germline assignment: CDR1 KGHSH and CDR2 LQKENI. V shed 0 bases and J shed 4 bases, with 9 bases lying between them. The CDR3 loop spans 14 amino acids. As handled by the study authors: The assay estimated nucleated cells by amplifying reference gene primers. Repertoires were generated with immunoSEQ multiplex PCR, while TCRdb's copy carries only in-frame clones and drops some. V, J and clone size derive from that table, while D and trimming were established from the DNA sequence. The sample has 110,000 to 150,000 clones, approximately 85% seen once; the top ten hold roughly 2.9%.

The sequenced sample consisted of peripheral blood. V and J are TRBV18 and TRBJ1-2; D not resolved. The TCR sequence derives from a man aged 50 to 60 with acute or convalescent COVID-19. The CDR3 bases are TGTGCCAGCTCACCACCGGGCCTTCCCTATGGCTACACCTTC. Amino acids: CASSPPGLPYGYTF.